The next 19 T cell receptor beta chains were all read from a single sample in a study of cytomegalovirus exposure and HLA in healthy donors. The PCR was carried out with 60 Vbeta primers and 13 Jbeta primers. Using immunoSEQ multiplex PCR, the repertoire was profiled, and TCRdb retains in-frame clones only, with some absent. The sample includes around 31,000 clones, about 60% of them seen just once. The sample taken for sequencing was PBMCs. Source of these receptors: a male donor in good health and CMV-seropositive.

The chain carries TRBV10-2 and TRBJ1-1; TRBD1 might be the D (5 bases). The V and J ends lost 4 bases and 2 bases respectively, with 11 bases between them. The germline V gene encodes CDR1 WSHSY and CDR2 SAAADI. The CDR3 is 14 residues long. In DNA, the CDR3 is TGCGCCAGCAGTGGGCAGGGCGATAACACTGAAGCTTTCTTT. It encodes CASSGQGDNTEAFF.

The genes are TRBV6-1 and TRBJ1-4; D ambiguous. Germline V gene lookup returns CDR1 MNHNS and CDR2 SASEGT. The V gene lost 4 bases and the J gene lost 10 bases, with 10 bases spanning the gap. CDR3 length: 12 residues. The CDR3 is CASSAAGLKLFF. Here the CDR3 DNA reads TGTGCCAGCAGTGCGGCGGGGTTAAAACTGTTTTTT.

This sequence joins TRBV10-3 and TRBJ1-5; 8 bases match TRBD1. Germline V gene lookup returns CDR1 ENHRY and CDR2 SYGVKD. V was pared by 0 bases and J by 5 bases, with 6 bases of the junction left unmatched. CDR3 length equals 16 residues. The CDR3 here is CAISESGRTGYQPQHF. The CDR3 DNA is TGTGCCATCAGTGAGTCGGGTCGGACAGGGTATCAGCCCCAGCATTTT.

V is TRBV30 and J is TRBJ2-6, with D unclear. Per germline, CDR1 GTSNPN and CDR2 SVGIG (reference sequence). The germline V and J ends were trimmed by 7 bases and 4 bases, with 8 bases remaining between them. The CDR3 has 12 residues. The CDR3 is CALTSGANVLTF. In nucleotides, the CDR3 is TGTGCCTTAACATCGGGGGCCAACGTCCTGACTTTC.

The CDR3 nucleotides are TGTGCCAGCAGTCGCGGACAGGGGGCACCCTACGAGCAGTACTTC. Residues: CASSRGQGAPYEQYF. V is TRBV28 and J is TRBJ2-7; TRBD1 aligns across 11 bases. The CDR3 spans 15 residues. The ends lost 5 bases at V and 2 bases at J; junction bases unmatched: 5. Looked up from germline, CDR1 is MDHEN and CDR2 is SYDVKM.

This chain joins TRBV28 and TRBJ2-5, with 8 bases fitting TRBD1. Germline V gene lookup returns CDR1 MDHEN and CDR2 SYDVKM. CDR3 length: 15 residues. The J segment lost 3 bases and the V segment lost 5 bases, leaving 8 bases of the junction unmatched. CDR3 nucleotide sequence: TGTGCCAGCAGTCCCACCGGGACAGGAAAAGAGACCCAGTACTTC. Translated: CASSPTGTGKETQYF.

V usage is TRBV4-1 and J usage is TRBJ2-7; 8 bases align to TRBD2. The germline V gene encodes CDR1 MGHRA and CDR2 YSYEKL. V lost 0 bases to trimming and J lost 3 bases; unmatched junction nucleotides: 7. CDR3 length: 16 amino acids. The CDR3 loop reads CASSQDQASGLYEQYF. The CDR3 region has the DNA TGCGCCAGCAGCCAAGATCAAGCTAGCGGGCTCTACGAGCAGTACTTC.

V is TRBV7-9 and J is TRBJ1-3, with TRBD1 identical over 8 bases. CDR1 SEHNR and CDR2 FQNEAQ come from the germline V gene (reference sequence). The V gene end was trimmed by 5 bases and the J gene end by 4 bases; junction bases not matched to a gene: 4. CDR3 length: 14 amino acids. The CDR3 bases are TGTGCCAGCAGCATCGGGACAGGAGGAAACACCATATATTTT. It codes for CASSIGTGGNTIYF.

Here the CDR3 reads CASSLSREETQYF. The CDR3 nucleotides are TGTGCCAGCAGCTTGTCCAGGGAAGAGACCCAGTACTTC. The chain carries TRBV5-5 and TRBJ2-5; D perhaps matches TRBD1 (5 bases). With 1 base removed from V and 3 bases from J, the gap between germline ends came to 7 bases. Germline V gene data show CDR1 as SGHKS and CDR2 as YYEKEE (reference sequence). The length of the CDR3 is 13 residues.

The V gene is TRBV2, the J gene TRBJ1-1; D possibly corresponds to TRBD1 (6 bases). The CDR3 has 13 amino acids. V gave up 6 bases and J gave up 0 bases, with 8 bases separating them. Germline V gene sequence: CDR1 SNHLY, CDR2 FYNNEI. The CDR3 is CASSGDMNTEAFF. The CDR3, as DNA: TGTGCCAGCAGCGGGGACATGAACACTGAAGCTTTCTTT.

This chain joins TRBV5-1 and TRBJ2-1, with TRBD1 as a possible D gene (5 bases). This CDR3 spans 15 amino acids. Deletions cut 0 bases from V and 3 bases from J, with 10 bases between. Germline V gene lookup returns CDR1 SGHRS and CDR2 YFSETQ. This CDR3 reads CASSLVSGYYNEQFF. CDR3 bases: TGCGCCAGCAGCTTGGTGTCAGGGTACTACAATGAGCAGTTCTTC. The variable domain in full, completed from reference TRBV5-1 and TRBJ2-1, reads KAGVTQTPRYLIKTRGQQVTLSCSPISGHRSVSWYQQTPGQGLQFLFEYFSETQRNKGNFPGRFSGRQFSNSRSEMNVSTLELGDSALYLCASSLVSGYYNEQFFGPGTRLTVL.

This sequence joins TRBV9 and TRBJ1-3; D perhaps matches TRBD1 (5 bases). V lost 3 bases and J 8 bases, leaving 15 bases between the germline ends. Germline values: CDR1 SGDLS, CDR2 YYNGEE. The CDR3 is 14 amino acids. DNA for the CDR3: TGTGCCAGCAGCGCAAGACGGGGAGGGGACACCATATATTTT. Its translation: CASSARRGGDTIYF.

The J gene is TRBJ2-7, the V gene TRBV20-1, with D possibly TRBD1 on 6 matching bases. CDR1 and CDR2 (germline): DFQATT, SNEGSKA (reference sequence). The CDR3 has 11 residues. Deletions cut 5 bases from V and 7 bases from J, with 12 bases between. As DNA, the CDR3 is TGCAGTGCTTTACAGGGTATAGAGCAGTACTTC. Translating it yields CSALQGIEQYF.

The chain is built from TRBV5-1 and TRBJ1-1; TRBD1 is a possible D gene (6 bases). Germline V gene sequence: CDR1 SGHRS, CDR2 YFSETQ. The V end lost 4 bases, the J end lost 0 bases, and 19 bases lay between the germline ends. The CDR3 has 17 residues. CDR3 residues: CASSPQGRAHLNTEAFF. CDR3 in DNA: TGCGCCAGCAGCCCACAGGGCAGGGCCCACCTGAACACTGAAGCTTTCTTT.

Only a few counts were recorded for this clone. The V call is TRBV6-4, the J call TRBJ2-1; a weak D match, TRBD2 (6 bases). The CDR3 covers 14 residues. Germline-derived CDR1 and CDR2 are MRHNA and SNTAGT. Trimming shortened V by 4 bases and J by 7 bases, and 14 bases separated the two germline ends. CDR3 nucleotides: TGTGCCAGCAGTGCGACTAGTCAAGTGAATGAGCAGTTCTTC. Its protein is CASSATSQVNEQFF.

This clone occurred once. The V and J genes are TRBV6-1 and TRBJ1-5, with unresolved D. Germline V gene lookup returns CDR1 MNHNS and CDR2 SASEGT. Between the trimmed V and J ends, which lost 1 base and 0 bases, there was a span of 10 bases. The CDR3 length is 16 residues. This CDR3 reads CASSEGLTRSNQPQHF. The CDR3 region has the DNA TGTGCCAGCAGTGAAGGACTGACTCGTAGCAATCAGCCCCAGCATTTT.

In this sample, this clone turned up once. The rearrangement joins TRBV6-1 to TRBJ2-7, with D perhaps matching TRBD1 (6 bases). Germline V gives CDR1 MNHNS, CDR2 SASEGT. V lost 5 bases, J lost 4 bases, and 12 bases lay in between. This CDR3 is 13 amino acids long. The CDR3 DNA sequence: TGTGCCAGCAGTAGGACAGAGATGTACGAGCAGTACTTC. Its translation is CASSRTEMYEQYF.

This chain uses TRBV6-5 with TRBJ1-5; weak D call: TRBD1 (5 bases). Trimming removed 2 bases at V and 5 bases at J, with 10 bases between. The CDR3 totals 14 residues. Germline lookup yields CDR1 MNHEY and CDR2 SVGAGI. CDR3 sequence reads: CASSYRQGHQPQHF. Here the CDR3 DNA reads TGTGCCAGCAGTTACCGGCAGGGCCATCAGCCCCAGCATTTT.

The V gene is TRBV6-5, the J gene TRBJ1-2; 9 nucleotides line up with TRBD1. The junction had 8 bases not matched to a gene; V was cut back by 7 bases and J by 5 bases. Germline V lookup: CDR1 MNHEY, CDR2 SVGAGI. The CDR3 has 14 amino acids. CDR3 sequence (DNA): TGTGCCAGCACCGATACAGGGGGCTATTATGGCTACACCTTC. It specifies CASTDTGGYYGYTF.